This TCR beta chain was recovered during a study of regulatory T cells in long-lasting Graves disease. Time point here: newly diagnosed GD, antithyroid drugs for less than 3 months. From RNA extracted from PBMCs, the TCR library was made. Building of the TCR beta libraries involved iRepertoire HTBI primers and Arm-PCR of CDR3 regions. TCRdb reanalysed the multiplex PCR reads using MiXCR and keeps one entry per CDR3 protein. The table includes 350,000 to 400,000 distinct CDR3 sequences, 15% to 20% detected once. Study-level findings and limits: New patients shared fewer public clonotypes (966) than persistent patients did (fewer than 3,000).

This clonotype was seen only a few times. Its specificity is unknown. The CDR3 is 14 residues long. Germline V gene data show CDR1 as MGHDK and CDR2 as SYGVNS. The J segment lost 3 bases and the V segment lost 7 bases, leaving 8 bases of the junction unmatched. The same data also contributed to another study, on T cells in Graves' hyperthyroidism and ophthalmopathy.

The source was peripheral blood mononuclear cells (PBMCs), collected at new diagnosis, from a patient treated with antithyroid drugs. The origin of this receptor is a woman younger than 35 with Graves disease. The rearrangement uses TRBV25-1 and TRBJ2-7; 8 nucleotides agree with TRBD2. CDR3 in amino acids: CASTLAGGIYEQYF. The CDR3 coding sequence is TGTGCCAGCACCTTGGCGGGAGGAATCTACGAGCAGTACTTC.